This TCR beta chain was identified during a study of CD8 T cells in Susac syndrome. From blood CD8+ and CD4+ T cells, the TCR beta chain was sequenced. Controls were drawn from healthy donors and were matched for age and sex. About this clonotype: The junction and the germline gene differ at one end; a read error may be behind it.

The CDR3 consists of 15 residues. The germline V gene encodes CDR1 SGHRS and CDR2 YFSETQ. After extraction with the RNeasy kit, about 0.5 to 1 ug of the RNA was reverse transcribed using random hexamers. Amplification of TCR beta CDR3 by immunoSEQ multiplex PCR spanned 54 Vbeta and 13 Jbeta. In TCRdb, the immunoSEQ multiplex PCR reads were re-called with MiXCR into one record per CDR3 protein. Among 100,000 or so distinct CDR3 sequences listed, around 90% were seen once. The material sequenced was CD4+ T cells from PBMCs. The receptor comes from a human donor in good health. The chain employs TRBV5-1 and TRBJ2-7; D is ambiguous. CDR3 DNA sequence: TGCGCCAGCAGCTTGGCCGACCCTGGCTCCCACGAGCAGTACTTC. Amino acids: CASSLADPGSHEQYF.